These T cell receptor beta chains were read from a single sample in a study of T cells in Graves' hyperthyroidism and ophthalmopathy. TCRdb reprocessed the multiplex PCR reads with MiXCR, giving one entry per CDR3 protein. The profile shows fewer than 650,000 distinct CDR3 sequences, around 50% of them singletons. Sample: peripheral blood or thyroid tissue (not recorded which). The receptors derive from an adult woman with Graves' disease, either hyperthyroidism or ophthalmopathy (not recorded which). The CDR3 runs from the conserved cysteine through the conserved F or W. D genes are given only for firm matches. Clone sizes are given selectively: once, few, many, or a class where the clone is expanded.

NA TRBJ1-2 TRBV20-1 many TGCCAAGGGGGGTCATATGGCTACACCTTC CQGGSYGYTF
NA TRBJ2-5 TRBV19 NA TGTGCCAGCAGTACGACTAGGACCCAGTACTTC CASSTTRTQYF
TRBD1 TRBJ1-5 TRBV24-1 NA TGTGCCACCTCAGACAGGGGTGGTCAGCCCCAGCATTTT CATSDRGGQPQHF
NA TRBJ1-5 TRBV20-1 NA TGCAGTGCTAGAAGGGGACTAGCGGGAAGGGAGACCCAGCATTTT CSARRGLAGRETQHF
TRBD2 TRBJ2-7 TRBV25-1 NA TGTGCCAGCATCGGGACTAGCGGGAGTGGGAGAACCGAGCAGTACTTC CASIGTSGSGRTEQYF
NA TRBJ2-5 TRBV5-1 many TGCGCCAGCAGCTATAACCAAGAGACCCAGTACTTC CASSYNQETQYF
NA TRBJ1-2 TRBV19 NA TGTGCCAGTAGTATAACAGAGGAGCCACCTAACTATGGCTACACCTTC CASSITEEPPNYGYTF
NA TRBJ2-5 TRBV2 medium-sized TGTGCCAGACGAACAGGGCAGGAGACCCAGTACTTC CARRTGQETQYF
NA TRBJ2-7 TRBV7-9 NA TGTGCCAGCAGTGAGGGCCCCGGAGGGCTCTGGCAGTACTTC CASSEGPGGLWQYF
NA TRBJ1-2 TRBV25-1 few TGTGCCAGCAGTATGGCCAATAACTATGGCTACACCTTC CASSMANNYGYTF
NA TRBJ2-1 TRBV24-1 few TGTGCCACCAGTGATCAGAAGGAGGGGGCCTACAATGAGCAGTTCTTC CATSDQKEGAYNEQFF
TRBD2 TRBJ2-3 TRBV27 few TGTGCCAGCAGGACTAGCGGGAGGTCTAGCACAGATACGCAGTATTTT CASRTSGRSSTDTQYF
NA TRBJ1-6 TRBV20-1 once TGCAGTGTTATCTTAGGGGCTCAGAATTCACCCCTCCACTTT CSVILGAQNSPLHF
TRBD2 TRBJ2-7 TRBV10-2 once TGCGCCAGCAGTGCCGGACTAGCGGCCTACGAGCAGTACTTC CASSAGLAAYEQYF
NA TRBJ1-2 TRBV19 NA TGTGCCAGTAGTCCTCCAGTCCTCCGCCCTCCCTATGGCTACACCTTC CASSPPVLRPPYGYTF
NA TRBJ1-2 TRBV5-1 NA TGCGCCAGCAGCGGGGTAGAGGGCTACACCTTC CASSGVEGYTF
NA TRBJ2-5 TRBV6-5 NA TGTGCCAGCAGCCCCCCGGCCCTCGGTGGGGAGACCCAGTACTTC CASSPPALGGETQYF
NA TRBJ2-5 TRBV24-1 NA TGTGCCACCAGTGATACTCGACAAGGCCGGAGGAAAGAGACCCAGTACTTC CATSDTRQGRRKETQYF
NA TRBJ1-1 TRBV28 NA TGTGCCAGCAGTTTATCGACGGGCCTTAGGGCTTTCTTT CASSLSTGLRAFF
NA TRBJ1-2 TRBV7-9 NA TGTGCCAGCAGCGTCGGACAGATATATGGCTACACCTTC CASSVGQIYGYTF
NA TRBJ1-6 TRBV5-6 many TGTGCCAGCAGCTTGGTGCAGGTCGGTTCACCCCTCCACTTT CASSLVQVGSPLHF
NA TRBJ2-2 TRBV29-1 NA TGCAGCGCGACTGAGGACTCTGGAAACACCGGGGAGCTGTTTTTT CSATEDSGNTGELFF
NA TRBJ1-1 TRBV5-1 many TGCGCCAGCAGCTTTGGGGCAATGAGGAACACTGAAGCTTTCTTT CASSFGAMRNTEAFF
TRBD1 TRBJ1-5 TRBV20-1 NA TGCAGTGCCGAGAGAGCAGGGGGCGGCAATCAGCCCCAGCATTTT CSAERAGGGNQPQHF
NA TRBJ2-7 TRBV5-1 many TGCGCCAGCAGTGAAGGTCCCGAGCAGTACTTC CASSEGPEQYF
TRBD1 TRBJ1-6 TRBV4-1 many TGCGCCAGCAGCCAGCCCCAGGGGGCCGGTTCACCCCTCCACTTT CASSQPQGAGSPLHF
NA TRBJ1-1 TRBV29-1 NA TGCAGCGTGGAACAGGGACTCGCTGAAGCTTTCTTT CSVEQGLAEAFF
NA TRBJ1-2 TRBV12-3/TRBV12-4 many TGTGCCAGCAGACCCCGGGGCGCCTATGGCTACACCTTC CASRPRGAYGYTF
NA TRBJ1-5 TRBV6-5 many TGTGCCAGCAGTTACGGGTTAGGTCAGCCCCAGCATTTT CASSYGLGQPQHF
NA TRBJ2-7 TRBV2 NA TGTGCCAGCAGTGAATACAGACTATACGAGCAGTACTTC CASSEYRLYEQYF
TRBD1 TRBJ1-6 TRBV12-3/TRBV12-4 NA TGTGCCAGCAGCGCTGACAGGGTGACTTCACCCCTCCACTTT CASSADRVTSPLHF
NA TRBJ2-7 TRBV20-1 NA TGCAGTGCTAGTTTTCGTGACGAGCAGTACTTC CSASFRDEQYF
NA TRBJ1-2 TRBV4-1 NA TGCGCCAGCAGCCAAGAGCCCGGGTACTCTGGAAACACCTTC CASSQEPGYSGNTF
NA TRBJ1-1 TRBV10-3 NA TGTACCATCAGATCAACACAGGGCTTGAACACTGAAGCTTTCTTT CTIRSTQGLNTEAFF
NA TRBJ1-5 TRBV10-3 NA TGTGCCATCAGTGGGGGATGGGGAATTCAGCCCCAGCATTTT CAISGGWGIQPQHF
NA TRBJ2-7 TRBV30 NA TGTGCCTGGAGTGGATTCAGTACGGAAGAGCAGTACTTC CAWSGFSTEEQYF
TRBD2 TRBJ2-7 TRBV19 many TGTGCCAGTAGGATTTCGTCTGCGGGAGGTCGAGAGCAGTACTTC CASRISSAGGREQYF
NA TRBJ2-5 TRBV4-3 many TGCGCCAGCAGCCAGACACTCGCCAGGGTCGAGACCCAGTACTTC CASSQTLARVETQYF
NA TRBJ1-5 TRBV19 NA TGTGCCAGTAGCGGGTACTATAGCAATCAGCCCCAGCATTTT CASSGYYSNQPQHF
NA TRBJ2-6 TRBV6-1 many TGTGCCAGCAGTGTAACCTACAGGGTGGCCGGGGCCAACGTCCTGACTTTC CASSVTYRVAGANVLTF
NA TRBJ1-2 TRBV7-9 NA TGTGCCAGCAGCTTCTACGCCGCCTATAACTATGGCTACACCTTC CASSFYAAYNYGYTF
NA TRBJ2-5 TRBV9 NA TGTGCCAGCAGCGTACGGGCGATCCAAGAGACCCAGTACTTC CASSVRAIQETQYF
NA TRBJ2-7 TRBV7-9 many TGTGCCAGCAGCACAGATGCACGATACGAGCAGTACTTC CASSTDARYEQYF
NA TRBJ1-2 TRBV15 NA TGTGCCACCAGCCCGAGGGGGGGGGGAGGAGGCTACACCTTC CATSPRGGGGGYTF
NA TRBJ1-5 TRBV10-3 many TGTGCCAGTACCAGGGGAAGCAATCAGCCCCAGCATTTT CASTRGSNQPQHF
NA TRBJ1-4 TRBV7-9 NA TGTGCCAGCAGCTCGGCAGGAAGGGCTAATGAAAAACTGTTTTTT CASSSAGRANEKLFF
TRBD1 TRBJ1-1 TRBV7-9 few TGTGCCAGCAGCCCACAGGGGACATTGAACACTGAAGCTTTCTTT CASSPQGTLNTEAFF
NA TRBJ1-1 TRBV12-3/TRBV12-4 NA TGTGCCAGCAGTGTCCAACAGGCTGGAACTGAAGCTTTCTTT CASSVQQAGTEAFF
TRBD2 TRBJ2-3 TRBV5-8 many TGTGCCAGCAGCCCCACTAGCGGGTACACCTCAGATACGCAGTATTTT CASSPTSGYTSDTQYF
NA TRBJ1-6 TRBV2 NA TGTGCCAGCGGAAATTCACCCCTCCACTTT CASGNSPLHF